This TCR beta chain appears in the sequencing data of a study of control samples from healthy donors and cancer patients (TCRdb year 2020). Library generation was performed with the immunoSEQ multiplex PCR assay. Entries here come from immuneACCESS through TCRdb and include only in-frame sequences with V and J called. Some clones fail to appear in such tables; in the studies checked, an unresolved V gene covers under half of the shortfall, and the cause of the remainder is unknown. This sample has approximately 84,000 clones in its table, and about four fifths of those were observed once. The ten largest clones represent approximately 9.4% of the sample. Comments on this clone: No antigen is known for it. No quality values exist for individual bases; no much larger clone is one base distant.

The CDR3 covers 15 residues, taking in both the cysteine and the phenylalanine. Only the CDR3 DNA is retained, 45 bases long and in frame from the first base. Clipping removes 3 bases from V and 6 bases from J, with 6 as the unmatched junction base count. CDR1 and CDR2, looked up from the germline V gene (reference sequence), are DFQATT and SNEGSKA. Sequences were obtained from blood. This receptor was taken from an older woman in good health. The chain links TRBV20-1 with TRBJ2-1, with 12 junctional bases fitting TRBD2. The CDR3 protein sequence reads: CSASRGGLAGNEQFF. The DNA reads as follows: TGCAGTGCTAGTAGGGGGGGACTAGCGGGCAATGAGCAGTTCTTC.